What follows are 8 T cell receptor beta chains derived from one specimen sequenced in a study of T cell responses to AZD1222 COVID-19 vaccine. Clones were read by immunoSEQ multiplex PCR, and TCRdb kept only the in-frame ones, dropping some. The table lists 120,000 or so clones, about 90% of them singletons. This specimen consisted of peripheral blood, obtained on day 0 of AZD1222 vaccination. The source of these receptors is an adult in good health.

This sequence joins TRBV10-3 and TRBJ1-1; D is possibly TRBD1 (5 bases). The CDR3 runs 14 residues. Germline lookup yields CDR1 ENHRY and CDR2 SYGVKD. V was pared by 4 bases and J by 2 bases, with 11 bases between. The CDR3 DNA reads as TGTGCCATCAGTGCTGCAGGGACTAACACTGAAGCTTTCTTT. Its protein product is CAISAAGTNTEAFF.

This chain uses TRBV2 with TRBJ1-5; TRBD1 might be the D (5 bases). Germline CDR1 is SNHLY and CDR2 is FYNNEI. The V end lost 6 bases, the J end lost 0 bases, and 12 bases lay between the germline ends. The CDR3 contains 15 residues. As DNA, the CDR3 is TGTGCCAGCAGCACTTGGGGCTATAGCAATCAGCCCCAGCATTTT. It yields the protein CASSTWGYSNQPQHF.

This clone was recorded only once. Here the CDR3 DNA reads TGTGCCAGCAGCCAAGGGAGGACAGGGTTAAAGAGCAATCAGCCCCAGCATTTT. It translates to CASSQGRTGLKSNQPQHF. The chain carries TRBV21-1 and TRBJ1-5; the listed D gene, TRBD1, was not tested against the DNA. TRBV21-1 counts as a pseudogene. The CDR3 extends over 18 amino acids.

This clone was recorded once. This rearrangement joins TRBV27 to TRBJ1-6, with D maybe TRBD1 (5 bases). The length of the CDR3 is 17 residues. CDR1 is MNHEY and CDR2 is SMNVEV in the germline V gene (reference sequence). V lost 5 bases, J lost 6 bases, and 20 bases lay in between. CDR3 sequence: CASSPRSTGTSNSPLHF. CDR3 DNA: TGTGCCAGCAGTCCGAGAAGTACGGGGACGAGTAATTCACCCCTCCACTTT.

This chain links TRBV30 with TRBJ1-5; possibly TRBD1 for D (6 bases). The CDR3 runs 17 residues. V lost 0 bases and J 3 bases, leaving 18 bases between the germline ends. Germline assignment: CDR1 GTSNPN and CDR2 SVGIG (reference sequence). For the CDR3, the DNA is TGTGCCTGGAGTGTACCCAGGGGTTGGGGCCCCAATCAGCCCCAGCATTTT. Translated: CAWSVPRGWGPNQPQHF.

The chain carries TRBV25-1 and TRBJ1-1; no clear D. From germline, CDR1 is MGHDK and CDR2 SYGVNS. There are 13 residues in the CDR3. V was shortened by 6 bases and J by 0 bases, with 8 bases between the two germline ends. DNA for the CDR3: TGTGCCAGCAGCTACATGCTGAACACTGAAGCTTTCTTT. It yields the protein CASSYMLNTEAFF.

This clone was counted once. V gene TRBV28 combines with J gene TRBJ2-3; 7 bases are a match to TRBD2. The junction had 8 bases not matched to a gene; V was cut back by 6 bases and J by 2 bases. The CDR3 covers 15 residues. Germline CDR1 MDHEN, CDR2 SYDVKM. Here the CDR3 reads CASRGLAEDTDTQYF. The CDR3 nucleotides read TGTGCCAGCAGGGGGCTAGCGGAGGACACAGATACGCAGTATTTT.

The V gene is TRBV3-1 (or the pseudogene TRBV3-2), the J gene TRBJ2-1; a weak D match, TRBD2 (5 bases). Per the germline V gene, CDR1 is LGHDT and CDR2 is YNNKEL (reference sequence). The CDR3 is made up of 14 amino acids. V was pared by 1 base and J by 10 bases, with 14 bases between. The CDR3 region is CASSQVGGLGEQFF. In DNA form, the CDR3 reads TGTGCCAGCAGCCAAGTTGGCGGGCTCGGGGAGCAGTTCTTC.